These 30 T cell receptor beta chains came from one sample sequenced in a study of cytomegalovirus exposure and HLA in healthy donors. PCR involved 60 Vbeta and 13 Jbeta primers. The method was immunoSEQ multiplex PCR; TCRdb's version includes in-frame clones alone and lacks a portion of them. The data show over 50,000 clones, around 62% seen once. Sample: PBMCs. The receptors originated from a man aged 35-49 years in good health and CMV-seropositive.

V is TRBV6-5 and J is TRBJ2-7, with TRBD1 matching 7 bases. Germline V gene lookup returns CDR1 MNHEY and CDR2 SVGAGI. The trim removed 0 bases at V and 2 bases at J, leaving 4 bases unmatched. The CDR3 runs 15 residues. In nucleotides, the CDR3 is TGTGCCAGCAGTTACTCCGGACAGGATACCTACGAGCAGTACTTC. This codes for CASSYSGQDTYEQYF.

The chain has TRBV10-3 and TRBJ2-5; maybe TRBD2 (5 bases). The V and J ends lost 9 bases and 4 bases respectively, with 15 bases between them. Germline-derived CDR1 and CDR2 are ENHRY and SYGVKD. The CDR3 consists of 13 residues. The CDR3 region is CAIRPEEAETQYF. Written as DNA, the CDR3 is TGTGCCATTCGACCGGAGGAGGCAGAGACCCAGTACTTC.

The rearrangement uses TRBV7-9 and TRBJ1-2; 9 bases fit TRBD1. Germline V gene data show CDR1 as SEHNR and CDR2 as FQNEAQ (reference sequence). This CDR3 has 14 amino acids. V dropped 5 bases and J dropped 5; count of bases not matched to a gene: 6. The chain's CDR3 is CASSLRDRVYGYTF. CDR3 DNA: TGTGCCAGCAGCCTCCGGGACAGGGTGTATGGCTACACCTTC.

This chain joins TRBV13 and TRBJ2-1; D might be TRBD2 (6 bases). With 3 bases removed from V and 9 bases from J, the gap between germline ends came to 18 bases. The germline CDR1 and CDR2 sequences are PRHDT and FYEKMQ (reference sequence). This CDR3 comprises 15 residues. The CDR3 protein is CASSFVLRLGGEQFF. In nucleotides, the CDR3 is TGTGCCAGCAGCTTCGTATTAAGATTGGGGGGTGAGCAGTTCTTC.

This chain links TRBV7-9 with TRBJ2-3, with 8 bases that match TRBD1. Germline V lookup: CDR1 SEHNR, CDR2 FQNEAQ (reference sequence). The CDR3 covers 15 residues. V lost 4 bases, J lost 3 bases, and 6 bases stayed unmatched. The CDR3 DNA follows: TGTGCCAGCAGCTCTTGGACAGGGAGGACAGATACGCAGTATTTT. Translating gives CASSSWTGRTDTQYF.

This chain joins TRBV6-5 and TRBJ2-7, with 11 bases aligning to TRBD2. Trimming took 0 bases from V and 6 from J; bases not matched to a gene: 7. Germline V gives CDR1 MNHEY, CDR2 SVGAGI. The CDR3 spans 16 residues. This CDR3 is CASSYSLAGGPGEQYF. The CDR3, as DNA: TGTGCCAGCAGTTACTCCTTAGCGGGAGGGCCTGGCGAGCAGTACTTC.

CDR3 DNA: TGTGCCAGCTCACCACCCCTCAGGGGAAACCCCTACGAGCAGTACTTC. Its translation is CASSPPLRGNPYEQYF. The gene calls are TRBV18 and TRBJ2-5; D may be TRBD1 (6 bases). The J call may be wrong; the DNA end is better matched by TRBJ2-7. Germline values: CDR1 KGHSH, CDR2 LQKENI. The CDR3 consists of 16 residues.

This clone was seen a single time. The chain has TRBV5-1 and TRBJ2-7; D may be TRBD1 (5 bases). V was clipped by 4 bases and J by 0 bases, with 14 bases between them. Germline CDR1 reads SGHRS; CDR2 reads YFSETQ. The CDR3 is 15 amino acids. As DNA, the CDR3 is TGCGCCAGCAGCGCCTCAGGGCTAACCTCCTACGAGCAGTACTTC. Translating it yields CASSASGLTSYEQYF. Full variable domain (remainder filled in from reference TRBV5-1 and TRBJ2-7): KAGVTQTPRYLIKTRGQQVTLSCSPISGHRSVSWYQQTPGQGLQFLFEYFSETQRNKGNFPGRFSGRQFSNSRSEMNVSTLELGDSALYLCASSASGLTSYEQYFGPGTRLTVT.

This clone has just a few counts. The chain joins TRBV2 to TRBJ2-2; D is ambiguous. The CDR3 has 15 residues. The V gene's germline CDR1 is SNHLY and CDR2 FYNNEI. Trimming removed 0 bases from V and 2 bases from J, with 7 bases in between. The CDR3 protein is CASSEARINTGELFF. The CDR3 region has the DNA TGTGCCAGCAGTGAAGCGCGGATAAACACCGGGGAGCTGTTTTTT.

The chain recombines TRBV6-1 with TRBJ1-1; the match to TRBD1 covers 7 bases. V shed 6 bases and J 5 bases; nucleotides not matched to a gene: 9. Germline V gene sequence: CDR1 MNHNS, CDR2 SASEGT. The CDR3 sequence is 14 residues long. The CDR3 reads CASSRDRVGTEAFF. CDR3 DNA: TGTGCCAGCAGCCGTGACAGGGTGGGAACTGAAGCTTTCTTT.

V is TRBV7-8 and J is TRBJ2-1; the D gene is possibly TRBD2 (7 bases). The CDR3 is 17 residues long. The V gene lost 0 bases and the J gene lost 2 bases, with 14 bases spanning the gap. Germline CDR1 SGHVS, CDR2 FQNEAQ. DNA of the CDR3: TGTGCCAGCAGCTTAGCGCTGTCGGGGGGCGCCTACAATGAGCAGTTCTTC. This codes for CASSLALSGGAYNEQFF.

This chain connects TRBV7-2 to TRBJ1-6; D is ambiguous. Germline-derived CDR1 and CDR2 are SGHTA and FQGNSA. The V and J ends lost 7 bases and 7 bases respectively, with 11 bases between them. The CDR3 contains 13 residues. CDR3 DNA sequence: TGTGCCAGCAACCTCCCGGGGAATTCACCCCTCCACTTT. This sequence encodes CASNLPGNSPLHF. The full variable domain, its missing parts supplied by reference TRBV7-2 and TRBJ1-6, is GAGVSQSPSNKVTEKGKDVELRCDPISGHTALYWYRQSLGQGLEFLIYFQGNSAPDKSGLPSDRFSAERTGGSVSTLTIQRTQQEDSAVYLCASNLPGNSPLHFGNGTRLTVT.

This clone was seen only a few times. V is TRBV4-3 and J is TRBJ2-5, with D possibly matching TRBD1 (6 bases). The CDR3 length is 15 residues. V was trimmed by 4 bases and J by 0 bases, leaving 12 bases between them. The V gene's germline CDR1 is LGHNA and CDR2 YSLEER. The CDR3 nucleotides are TGCGCCAGCAGCCGCGGACAGAACTACCAAGAGACCCAGTACTTC. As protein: CASSRGQNYQETQYF.

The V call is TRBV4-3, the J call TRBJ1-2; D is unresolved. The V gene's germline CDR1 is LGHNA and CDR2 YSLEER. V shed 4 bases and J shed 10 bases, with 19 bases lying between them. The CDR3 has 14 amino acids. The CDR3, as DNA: TGCGCCAGCAGCCTCTACTGGGGAGAGTTAATCTACACCTTC. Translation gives CASSLYWGELIYTF.

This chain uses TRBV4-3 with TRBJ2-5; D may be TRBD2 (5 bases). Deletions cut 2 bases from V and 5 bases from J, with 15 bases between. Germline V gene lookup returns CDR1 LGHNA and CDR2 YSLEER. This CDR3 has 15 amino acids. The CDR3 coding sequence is TGCGCCAGCAGCCAAAACGGAGGAGGTGGCGAGACCCAGTACTTC. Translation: CASSQNGGGGETQYF.

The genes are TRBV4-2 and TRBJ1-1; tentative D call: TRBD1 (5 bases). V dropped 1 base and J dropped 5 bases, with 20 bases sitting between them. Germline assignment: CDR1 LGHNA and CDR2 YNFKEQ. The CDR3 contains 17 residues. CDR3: CASSQASFEGRGTEAFF. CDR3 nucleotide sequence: TGTGCCAGCAGCCAAGCTTCTTTCGAAGGGCGGGGGACTGAAGCTTTCTTT.

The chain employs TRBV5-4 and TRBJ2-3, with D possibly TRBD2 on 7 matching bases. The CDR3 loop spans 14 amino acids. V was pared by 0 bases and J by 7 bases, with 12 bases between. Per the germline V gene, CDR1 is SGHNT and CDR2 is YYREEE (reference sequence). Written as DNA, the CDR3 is TGTGCCAGCAGCTTGGGAGGGGGGGGGAATACGCAGTATTTT. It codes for CASSLGGGGNTQYF.

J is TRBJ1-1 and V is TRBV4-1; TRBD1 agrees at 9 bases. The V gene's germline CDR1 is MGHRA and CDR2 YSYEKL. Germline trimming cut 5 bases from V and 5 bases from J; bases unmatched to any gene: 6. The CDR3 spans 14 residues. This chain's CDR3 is CASSVRQGGTEAFF. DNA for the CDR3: TGCGCCAGCAGCGTCAGACAGGGGGGAACTGAAGCTTTCTTT.

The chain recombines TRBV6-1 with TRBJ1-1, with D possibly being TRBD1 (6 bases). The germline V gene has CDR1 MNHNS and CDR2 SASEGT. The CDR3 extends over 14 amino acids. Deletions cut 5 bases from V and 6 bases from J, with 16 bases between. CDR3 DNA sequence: TGTGCCAGCAGTACGGACAGCCCAGCGGCTGAAGCTTTCTTT. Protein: CASSTDSPAAEAFF.

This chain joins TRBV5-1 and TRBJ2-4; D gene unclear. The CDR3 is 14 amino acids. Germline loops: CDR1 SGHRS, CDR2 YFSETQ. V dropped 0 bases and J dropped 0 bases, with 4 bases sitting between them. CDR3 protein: CASSLALAKNIQYF. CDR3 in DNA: TGCGCCAGCAGCTTGGCCTTAGCCAAAAACATTCAGTACTTC.

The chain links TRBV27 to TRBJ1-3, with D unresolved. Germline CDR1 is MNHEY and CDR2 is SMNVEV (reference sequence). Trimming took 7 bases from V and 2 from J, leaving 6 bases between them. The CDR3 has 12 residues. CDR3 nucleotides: TGTGCCAGCATGTCCACTGGAAACACCATATATTTT. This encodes CASMSTGNTIYF.

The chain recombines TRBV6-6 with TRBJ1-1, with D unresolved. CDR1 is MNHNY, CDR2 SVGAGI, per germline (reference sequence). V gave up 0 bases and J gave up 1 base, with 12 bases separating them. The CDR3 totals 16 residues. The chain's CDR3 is CASSYSVRVRNTEAFF. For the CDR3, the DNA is TGTGCCAGCAGTTACTCCGTACGGGTCCGGAACACTGAAGCTTTCTTT.

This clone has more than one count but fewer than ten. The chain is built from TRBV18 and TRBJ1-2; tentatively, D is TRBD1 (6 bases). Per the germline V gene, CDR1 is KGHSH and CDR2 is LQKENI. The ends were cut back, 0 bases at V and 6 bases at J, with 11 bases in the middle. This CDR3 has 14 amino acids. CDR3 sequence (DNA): TGTGCCAGCTCACCACCCACAGGGTCCCATGGCTACACCTTC. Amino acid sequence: CASSPPTGSHGYTF.

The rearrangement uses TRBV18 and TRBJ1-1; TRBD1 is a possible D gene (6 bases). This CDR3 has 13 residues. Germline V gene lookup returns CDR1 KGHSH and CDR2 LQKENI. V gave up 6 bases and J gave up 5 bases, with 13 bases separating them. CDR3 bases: TGTGCCAGCTCGGAACAGGGCAGGACTGAAGCTTTCTTT. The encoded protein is CASSEQGRTEAFF.

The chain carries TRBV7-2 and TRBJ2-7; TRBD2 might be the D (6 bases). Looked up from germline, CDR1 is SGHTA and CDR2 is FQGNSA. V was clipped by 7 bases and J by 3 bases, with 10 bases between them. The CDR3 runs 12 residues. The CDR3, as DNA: TGTGCCAGCAACAGACTAGGCTACGAGCAGTACTTC. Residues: CASNRLGYEQYF.

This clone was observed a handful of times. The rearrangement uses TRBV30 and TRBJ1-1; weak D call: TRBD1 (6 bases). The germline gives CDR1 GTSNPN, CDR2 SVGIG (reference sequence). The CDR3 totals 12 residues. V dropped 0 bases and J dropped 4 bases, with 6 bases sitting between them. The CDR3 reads CAWSVQGTEAFF. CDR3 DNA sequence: TGTGCCTGGAGTGTACAGGGCACTGAAGCTTTCTTT.

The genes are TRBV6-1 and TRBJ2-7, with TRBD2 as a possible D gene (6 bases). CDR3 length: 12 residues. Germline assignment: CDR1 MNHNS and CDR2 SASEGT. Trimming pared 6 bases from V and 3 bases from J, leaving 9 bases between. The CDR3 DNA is TGTGCCAGCAGGCGGGACTTCTACGAGCAGTACTTC. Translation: CASRRDFYEQYF.

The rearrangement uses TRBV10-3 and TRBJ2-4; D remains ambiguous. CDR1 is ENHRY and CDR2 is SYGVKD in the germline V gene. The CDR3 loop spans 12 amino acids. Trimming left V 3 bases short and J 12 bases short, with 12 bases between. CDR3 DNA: TGTGCCATCAGTGATGGCTCGAACGCTCAGTACTTC. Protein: CAISDGSNAQYF.

In DNA, the CDR3 is TGTGCCAGCAGTTACTCTCAGGGGACTGAAGCTTTCTTT. Translating it yields CASSYSQGTEAFF. The chain couples TRBV6-6 to TRBJ1-1, with a weak D call TRBD1 (6 bases). This CDR3 region has 13 residues. V lost 0 bases to trimming and J lost 5 bases, with 7 bases between them. Per germline, CDR1 MNHNY and CDR2 SVGAGI (reference sequence).

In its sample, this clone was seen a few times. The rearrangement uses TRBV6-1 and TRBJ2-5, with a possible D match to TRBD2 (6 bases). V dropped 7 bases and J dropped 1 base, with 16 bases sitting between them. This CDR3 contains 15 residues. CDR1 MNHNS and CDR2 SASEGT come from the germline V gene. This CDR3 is CASKIDRGIQETQYF. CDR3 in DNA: TGTGCCAGCAAGATCGATCGGGGGATCCAAGAGACCCAGTACTTC.